This passage covers 21 T cell receptor beta chains from one sample sequenced in a study of vaccination effects on CD4 cells after COVID-19 (dated by TCRdb to between 2022 and 2023). Library preparation was by the immunoSEQ multiplex PCR assay. In its TCRdb copy, this immuneACCESS table keeps in-frame sequences only and misses some clones. Where compared with another copy, unresolved V genes explain less than half of these, and the others have no known cause. This sample gives tens of thousands of clones in total; approximately 67% of them show up just once. 4.2% of the sample lies in the top ten. After less than 13 days of culture, CD4+ T cells were isolated with the EasySep CD4+ T cell isolation kit. No antigen has been identified for these receptors. Sequencing used CD4+ T cells from PBMCs cultured without peptide, obtained before COVID-19 vaccination. Receptor source: a human donor who received a COVID-19 vaccine.

The chain's CDR3 is CASSDRDTYYEQYF. CDR3 bases: TGTGCCAGCAGTGACCGGGACACTTACTACGAGCAGTACTTC. This sequence joins TRBV7-9 and TRBJ2-7; possibly TRBD1 for D (6 bases). This CDR3 has 14 amino acids. V was pared by 6 bases and J by 3 bases, with 15 bases between. The germline gives CDR1 SEHNR, CDR2 FQNEAQ (reference sequence).

This chain connects TRBV19 to TRBJ2-1, with unresolved D. V was trimmed by 1 base and J by 10 bases, leaving 11 bases between them. Germline V gene sequence: CDR1 LNHDA, CDR2 SQIVND (reference sequence). The CDR3 extends over 13 amino acids. This CDR3 is CASSIVIGREQFF. Here the CDR3 DNA reads TGTGCCAGTAGTATAGTAATCGGGCGCGAGCAGTTCTTC.

This chain uses TRBV6-5 with TRBJ1-5; tentative D call: TRBD1 (5 bases). The CDR3 consists of 15 residues. The V gene's germline CDR1 is MNHEY and CDR2 SVGAGI. The V gene lost 0 bases and the J gene lost 3 bases, with 9 bases spanning the gap. In nucleotides, the CDR3 is TGTGCCAGCAGTTACTCAGGGGTCCCCAATCAGCCCCAGCATTTT. Protein product: CASSYSGVPNQPQHF.

The genes are TRBV5-4 and TRBJ2-3, with TRBD2 matching 8 bases. Per germline, CDR1 SGHNT and CDR2 YYREEE (reference sequence). This CDR3 contains 16 residues. V was clipped by 5 bases and J by 5 bases; unmatched bases: 13. The CDR3 spells CASSFIFGRGIDTQYF. The CDR3 coding sequence is TGTGCCAGCAGTTTTATCTTCGGGAGGGGTATAGATACGCAGTATTTT.

The chain is built from TRBV5-1 and TRBJ2-7; D remains ambiguous. The CDR3 loop spans 14 amino acids. The ends were cut back, 4 bases at V and 2 bases at J, with 13 bases in the middle. Germline CDR1 SGHRS, CDR2 YFSETQ. CDR3: CASSPEDQTYEQYF. The CDR3 nucleotides are TGCGCCAGCAGCCCCGAGGACCAAACCTACGAGCAGTACTTC.

The chain uses TRBV5-4 and TRBJ2-3, with 7 nucleotides matching TRBD1. The junction had 7 bases not matched to a gene; V was cut back by 0 bases and J by 3 bases. Germline V gives CDR1 SGHNT, CDR2 YYREEE (reference sequence). The CDR3 consists of 16 residues. The CDR3 DNA reads TGTGCCAGCAGCTTGGGCCGGGACAGTCAGACAGATACGCAGTATTTT. Protein: CASSLGRDSQTDTQYF.

The V and J genes are TRBV9 and TRBJ2-1; D remains unclear. The V gene lost 4 bases and the J gene lost 4 bases, with 12 bases spanning the gap. Per germline, CDR1 SGDLS and CDR2 YYNGEE. The CDR3 extends over 14 amino acids. In nucleotides, the CDR3 is TGTGCCAGCAGCTCCCCCCGCGGTTACAATGAGCAGTTCTTC. It yields the protein CASSSPRGYNEQFF. Full variable domain (rest looked up from reference TRBV9 and TRBJ2-1): DSGVTQTPKHLITATGQRVTLRCSPRSGDLSVYWYQQSLDQGLQFLIQYYNGEERAKGNILERFSAQQFPDLHSELNLSSLELGDSALYFCASSSPRGYNEQFFGPGTRLTVL.

The rearrangement links TRBV18 to TRBJ2-1; 10 bases agree with TRBD2. The CDR3 runs to 16 residues. Germline V gene lookup returns CDR1 KGHSH and CDR2 LQKENI. The junction had 5 bases not matched to a gene; V was cut back by 2 bases and J by 4 bases. CDR3 protein: CASSPSERGGYNEQFF. DNA of the CDR3: TGTGCCAGCTCACCATCGGAGCGGGGGGGATACAATGAGCAGTTCTTC.

This clone was recorded a few times. CDR3: CASSDPPLAKNIQYF. For the CDR3, the DNA is TGTGCCAGCAGTGACCCCCCGCTAGCCAAAAACATTCAGTACTTC. The chain joins TRBV6-4 to TRBJ2-4; no clear D gene. The CDR3 sequence is 15 residues long. V gave up 2 bases and J gave up 0 bases, with 8 bases separating them. CDR1 and CDR2 from the germline V gene are MRHNA and SNTAGT.

Notes on this clone: Other DNA variants within this sample encode the same CDR3. The CDR3 nucleotides read TGCAGTGCTACGACGGGTTATGGCTACACCTTC. Translated: CSATTGYGYTF. The genes are TRBV20-1 and TRBJ1-2, with no clear D. The ends were cut back, 4 bases at V and 5 bases at J, with 8 bases in the middle. Germline-derived CDR1 and CDR2 are DFQATT and SNEGSKA (reference sequence). This CDR3 comprises 11 residues.

V is TRBV7-6 and J is TRBJ2-3, with 7 nucleotides matching TRBD2. CDR3 size: 21 residues. Germline V lookup: CDR1 SGHVS, CDR2 FNYEAQ. J was trimmed by 0 bases and V by 5 bases; bases with no gene match: 23. The CDR3 loop is CASSRKRGGVASGSSTDTQYF. CDR3 DNA sequence: TGTGCCAGCAGCCGTAAGCGGGGCGGGGTGGCTAGCGGATCTAGCACAGATACGCAGTATTTT.

This clone has just a few counts. This chain joins TRBV2 and TRBJ2-3; D is uncertain. This CDR3 contains 13 residues. Trimming removed 4 bases at V and 7 bases at J, with 12 bases between. Germline V CDR1 and CDR2: SNHLY, FYNNEI. The CDR3 bases are TGTGCCAGCAGTGGGGATGGGGTAAATACGCAGTATTTT. It encodes CASSGDGVNTQYF.

This chain uses TRBV19 with TRBJ2-6; D is ambiguous. The CDR3 has 15 residues. Germline CDR1 reads LNHDA; CDR2 reads SQIVND (reference sequence). With 3 bases removed from V and 1 base from J, the gap between germline ends came to 7 bases. The chain's CDR3 is CASSIVASGANVLTF. The CDR3, as DNA: TGTGCCAGTAGTATCGTCGCGTCTGGGGCCAACGTCCTGACTTTC.

This sequence joins TRBV5-4 and TRBJ2-5; a possible D gene is TRBD1 (6 bases). The length of the CDR3 is 14 residues. Trimming stripped 7 bases from V and 2 bases from J, with 15 bases between. Germline V lookup: CDR1 SGHNT, CDR2 YYREEE (reference sequence). The CDR3 bases are TGTGCCAGCGGTAGAGGGGGATGGCAAGAGACCCAGTACTTC. Translation: CASGRGGWQETQYF.

The chain carries TRBV19 and TRBJ2-3; 7 bases map to TRBD1. In germline, CDR1 is LNHDA, CDR2 SQIVND (reference sequence). The ends lost 6 bases at V and 4 bases at J; junction bases unmatched: 4. This CDR3 is 13 amino acids long. The CDR3 DNA follows: TGTGCCAGTAGGGCCACAGGGGCAGATACGCAGTATTTT. Translating gives CASRATGADTQYF.

This chain uses TRBV11-3 with TRBJ1-1; 8 bases match TRBD1. J gave up 0 bases and V 5 bases, and 5 bases lay outside the gene matches. Germline V lookup: CDR1 SGHNT, CDR2 YENEEA. The CDR3 contains 15 residues. CDR3 sequence (DNA): TGTGCCAGCAGCCATGGACAGGGTGTGAACACTGAAGCTTTCTTT. Translation: CASSHGQGVNTEAFF.

The rearrangement joins TRBV18 to TRBJ1-1; D ambiguous. This CDR3 region has 13 residues. Trimming left V 3 bases short and J 2 bases short, with 7 bases between. The germline V gene has CDR1 KGHSH and CDR2 LQKENI. The CDR3 reads CASSPIKNTEAFF. The CDR3 DNA reads as TGTGCCAGCTCACCGATAAAAAACACTGAAGCTTTCTTT.

The chain uses TRBV5-1 and TRBJ1-1; a possible D gene is TRBD1 (5 bases). CDR1 and CDR2 from the germline V gene are SGHRS and YFSETQ. The CDR3 extends over 12 amino acids. Trimming pared 5 bases from V and 7 bases from J, leaving 12 bases between. This chain's CDR3 is CASSLRQGEAFF. DNA of the CDR3: TGCGCCAGCAGTCTTCGGCAGGGTGAAGCTTTCTTT.

This chain links TRBV7-6 with TRBJ2-1, with TRBD1 matching over 8 bases. The J segment lost 3 bases and the V segment lost 3 bases, leaving 1 base of the junction unmatched. Germline CDR1 SGHVS, CDR2 FNYEAQ. The CDR3 consists of 14 residues. The CDR3 nucleotides are TGTGCCAGCAGCTTGACAGGGGTCTACAATGAGCAGTTCTTC. Translated: CASSLTGVYNEQFF. Using reference TRBV7-6 and TRBJ2-1 for the parts outside the CDR3, the full variable domain is GAGVSQSPRYKVTKRGQDVALRCDPISGHVSLYWYRQALGQGPEFLTYFNYEAQQDKSGLPNDRFSAERPEGSISTLTIQRTEQRDSAMYRCASSLTGVYNEQFFGPGTRLTVL.

The J gene is TRBJ1-2, the V gene TRBV6-5; 8 bases fit TRBD1. Germline CDR1 and CDR2: MNHEY and SVGAGI. CDR3 length: 15 residues. The J segment lost 4 bases and the V segment lost 5 bases, leaving 9 bases of the junction unmatched. The CDR3 sequence is CASSKQTGDVYGYTF. CDR3 nucleotides: TGTGCCAGCAGTAAACAGACAGGGGACGTCTATGGCTACACCTTC.

This clone was detected only a few times. The chain couples TRBV4-2 to TRBJ2-2; D unclear. Trimming took off 0 bases at V and 3 bases at J, with 8 bases between the two ends. This CDR3 region has 15 residues. Germline loops: CDR1 LGHNA, CDR2 YNFKEQ. CDR3 protein: CASSQDLADTGELFF. CDR3 nucleotides: TGTGCCAGCAGCCAAGATCTGGCCGACACCGGGGAGCTGTTTTTT.